This T cell receptor beta chain originates from a study of control samples from healthy donors and cancer patients. Germline V gene data show CDR1 as MNHEY and CDR2 as SVGEGT. The V end lost 2 bases, the J end lost 4 bases, and 11 bases lay between the germline ends. The CDR3 contains 15 residues. Using immunoSEQ multiplex PCR, the repertoire was profiled, and TCRdb retains in-frame clones only, with some absent. The repertoire has roughly 40,000 clones, approximately 90% of them found once; the top ten carry about 3.5%. The specimen was blood. The chain links TRBV6-2 or TRBV6-3 to TRBJ2-2; D is possibly TRBD1 (5 bases). This TCR derives from a woman aged 45-65 years in good health. As DNA, the CDR3 is TGTGCCAGCAGTTACGGCCAGGGCGGCACCGGGGAGCTGTTTTTT. Translation: CASSYGQGGTGELFF.